The clone carrying this T cell receptor (beta chain) was detected a few times. Just one base apart from a much larger clone, this may be a read error. Lacking the conserved final phenylalanine or tryptophan, this CDR3 likely reflects a read error. The data stem from a study of T-cell reconstitution after alpha-beta-depleted transplantation in children. The V gene end was trimmed by 3 bases and the J gene end by 7 bases; junction bases not matched to a gene: 12. Per germline, CDR1 DFQATT and CDR2 SNEGSKA (reference sequence). The CDR3 has 15 residues. The library targeted TCRbeta and was prepared with unique molecular identifiers. Via MiXCR, TCRdb re-called the PCR reads, giving one row per CDR3 protein. The profile covers approximately 640,000 distinct CDR3 sequences, with approximately 17% appearing a single time and approximately 1.1% taken by the ten largest.

The V and J genes are TRBV20-1 and TRBJ2-5; 9 nucleotides agree with TRBD2. Sequences were derived from PBMCs from the stem cell graft donor, sampled from the stem cell graft. The TCR was taken from a human donor who donated a stem cell graft to a child with acute myeloid leukemia. The CDR3 nucleotides read TGCAGTGCTAGTGAGACGGGACTAGCTTTTGGGACCCAGTACTCC. Translated, it gives CSASETGLAFGTQYS.